The entry that follows covers one TCR beta chain sequence. Its matching antigen is unknown. 60 Vbeta and 13 Jbeta primers were used in PCR. Clones were read by immunoSEQ multiplex PCR, and TCRdb kept only the in-frame ones, dropping some. The table includes tens of thousands of clones, around 80% detected once. Between the trimmed V and J ends, which lost 3 bases and 0 bases, there was a span of 8 bases. The germline V gene has CDR1 ENHRY and CDR2 SYGVKD. The CDR3 runs to 14 residues. This entry is derived from a study of cytomegalovirus exposure and HLA in healthy donors. On the study more broadly: Within an early data release were 85 million or so unique TCRs drawn from HLA-typed donors. Genotyping of 430 or so donors showed that 80% to 85% belonged to the Caucasian-associated ancestry cluster. Study-level points and caveats: A missense DCLRE1C variant was associated with V- and J-gene trimming of TCR beta chains in a later analysis, and an independent cohort replicated the association. The investigators catalogued 150 or so TCR beta chains as cytomegalovirus-associated.

This sequence originates from a man aged 45-60 years in good health and CMV-seropositive. The rearrangement joins TRBV10-3 to TRBJ1-2, with unresolved D. The sample taken for sequencing was PBMCs. CDR3: CAISDARTNYGYTF. CDR3 nucleotides: TGTGCCATCAGTGACGCCAGAACTAACTATGGCTACACCTTC.